The 7 T cell receptor beta chains given below trace back to one sample, sequenced in a study of OX40 agonist ivuxolimab in advanced cancers. Libraries were prepared by immunoSEQ multiplex PCR; TCRdb keeps only in-frame clonotypes and omits some of them. This sample carries about 37,000 clones, roughly 87% of them seen once, and the ten largest clones take over 15%. The specimen comprised CD4+ or CD8+ T cells sorted from blood, sampled in a trial of the OX40 agonist ivuxolimab. These receptors all come from an adult with an advanced solid tumor such as melanoma, head and neck, liver or kidney cancer.

J is TRBJ2-2 and V is TRBV15; D gene unclear. The CDR3 is made up of 16 amino acids. Trimming stripped 3 bases from V and 0 bases from J, with 11 bases between. In germline, CDR1 is LNHNV, CDR2 YYDKDF (reference sequence). In DNA, the CDR3 is TGTGCCACCAGCAGTAGAGAGTTCGCGAACACCGGGGAGCTGTTTTTT. It yields the protein CATSSREFANTGELFF.

The rearrangement uses TRBV27 and TRBJ1-2, with a weak D call TRBD1 (5 bases). The germline V gene has CDR1 MNHEY and CDR2 SMNVEV (reference sequence). Trimming pared 5 bases from V and 2 bases from J, leaving 9 bases between. The CDR3 runs 13 residues. Here the CDR3 reads CASSPPGNYGYTF. The DNA of the CDR3 is TGTGCCAGCAGTCCCCCAGGGAACTATGGCTACACCTTC.

About this clone: Different DNA sequences within this sample yield the same CDR3. The chain is built from TRBV30 and TRBJ1-3, with D perhaps matching TRBD1 (5 bases). V was clipped by 5 bases and J by 3 bases, with 17 bases between them. CDR1 is GTSNPN and CDR2 is SVGIG in the germline V gene (reference sequence). This CDR3 has 15 residues. The CDR3 DNA sequence: TGTGCCTGGGTGGGGACCCTGACGGTTGGAAACACCATATATTTT. This translates into CAWVGTLTVGNTIYF.

This sequence joins TRBV5-8 and TRBJ1-4; TRBD1 agrees at 7 bases. This CDR3 region has 15 residues. In germline, CDR1 is SGHTS, CDR2 YDEGEE. The ends lost 2 bases at V and 8 bases at J; junction bases unmatched: 9. In DNA form, the CDR3 reads TGTGCCAGCAGCTTTCTGGAACAGGGGATCGAAAAACTGTTTTTT. Residues: CASSFLEQGIEKLFF.

A few counts support this clone. This chain connects TRBV7-8 to TRBJ2-7; the match to TRBD1 covers 11 bases. Germline CDR1 and CDR2: SGHVS and FQNEAQ. There are 17 residues in the CDR3. The J segment lost 5 bases and the V segment lost 4 bases, leaving 13 bases of the junction unmatched. CDR3 nucleotide sequence: TGTGCCAGCAGCTATTTATATGGAGGACAGGGGGCTGACGAGCAGTACTTC. Translated, it gives CASSYLYGGQGADEQYF.

The V and J genes are TRBV13 and TRBJ2-7; tentative D call: TRBD1 (6 bases). CDR1 is PRHDT, CDR2 FYEKMQ, per germline (reference sequence). Deletions cut 4 bases from V and 3 bases from J, with 16 bases between. CDR3 length: 15 residues. The CDR3 region is CASSSQRGGYYEQYF. The DNA for the CDR3 is TGTGCCAGCAGCTCTCAGAGAGGGGGTTACTACGAGCAGTACTTC.

This chain uses TRBV6-1 with TRBJ2-2, with D unresolved. The V end lost 5 bases, the J end lost 4 bases, and 11 bases lay between the germline ends. The CDR3 is 14 residues long. CDR1 and CDR2 from the germline V gene are MNHNS and SASEGT. The CDR3 loop is CASSFDGLTGELFF. Written as DNA, the CDR3 is TGTGCCAGCAGTTTTGACGGCCTCACCGGGGAGCTGTTTTTT.